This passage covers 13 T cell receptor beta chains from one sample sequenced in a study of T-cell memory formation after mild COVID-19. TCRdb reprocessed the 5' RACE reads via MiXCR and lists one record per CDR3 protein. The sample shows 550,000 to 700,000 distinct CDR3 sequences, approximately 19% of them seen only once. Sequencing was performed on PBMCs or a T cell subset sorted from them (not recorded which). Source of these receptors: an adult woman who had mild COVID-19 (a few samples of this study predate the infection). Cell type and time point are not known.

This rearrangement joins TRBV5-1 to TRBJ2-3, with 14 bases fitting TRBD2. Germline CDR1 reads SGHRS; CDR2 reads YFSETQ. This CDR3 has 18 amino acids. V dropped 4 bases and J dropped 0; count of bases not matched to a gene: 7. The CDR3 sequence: CASSVGTSGSASTDTQYF. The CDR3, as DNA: TGCGCCAGCAGCGTCGGGACTAGCGGGAGTGCCAGCACAGATACGCAGTATTTT.

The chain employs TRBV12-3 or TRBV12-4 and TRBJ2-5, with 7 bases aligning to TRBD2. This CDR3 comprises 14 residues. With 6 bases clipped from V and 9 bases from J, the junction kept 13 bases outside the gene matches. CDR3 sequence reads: CASSTSSGHSAQYF. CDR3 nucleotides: TGTGCCAGCAGCACATCTAGCGGACATTCGGCCCAGTACTTC.

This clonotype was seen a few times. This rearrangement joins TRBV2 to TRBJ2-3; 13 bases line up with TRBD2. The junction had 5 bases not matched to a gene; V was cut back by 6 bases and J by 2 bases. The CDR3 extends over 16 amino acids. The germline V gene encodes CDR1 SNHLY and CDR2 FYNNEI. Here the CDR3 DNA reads TGTGCCAGCAGCAGGACTAGCGGGGGATTCACAGATACGCAGTATTTT. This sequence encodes CASSRTSGGFTDTQYF.

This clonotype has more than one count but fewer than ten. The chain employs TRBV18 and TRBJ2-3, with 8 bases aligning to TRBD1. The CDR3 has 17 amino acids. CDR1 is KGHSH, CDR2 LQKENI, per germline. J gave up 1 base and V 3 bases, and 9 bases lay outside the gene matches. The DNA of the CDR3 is TGTGCCAGCTCACCTCTGACCGGGACAGGCGGCACAGATACGCAGTATTTT. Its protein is CASSPLTGTGGTDTQYF.

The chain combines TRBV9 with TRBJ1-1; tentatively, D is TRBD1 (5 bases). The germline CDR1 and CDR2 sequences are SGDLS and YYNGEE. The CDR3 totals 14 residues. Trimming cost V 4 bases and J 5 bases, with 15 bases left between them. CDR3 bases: TGTGCCAGCAGCCCAATTTTGGGACGGACTGAAGCTTTCTTT. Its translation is CASSPILGRTEAFF. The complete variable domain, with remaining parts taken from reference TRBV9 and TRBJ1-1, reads DSGVTQTPKHLITATGQRVTLRCSPRSGDLSVYWYQQSLDQGLQFLIQYYNGEERAKGNILERFSAQQFPDLHSELNLSSLELGDSALYFCASSPILGRTEAFFGQGTRLTVV.

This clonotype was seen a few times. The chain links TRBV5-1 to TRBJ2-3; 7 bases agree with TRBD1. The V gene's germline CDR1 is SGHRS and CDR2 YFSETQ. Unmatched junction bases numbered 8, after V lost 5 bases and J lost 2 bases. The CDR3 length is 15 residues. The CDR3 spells CASSTTGVPTDTQYF. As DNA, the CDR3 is TGCGCCAGCAGTACTACAGGGGTACCCACAGATACGCAGTATTTT.

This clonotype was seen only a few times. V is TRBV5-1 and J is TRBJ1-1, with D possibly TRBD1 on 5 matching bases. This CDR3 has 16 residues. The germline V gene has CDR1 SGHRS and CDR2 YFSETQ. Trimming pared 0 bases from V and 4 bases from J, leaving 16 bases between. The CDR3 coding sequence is TGCGCCAGCAGCTTGGCTACGCAACAGGTATCCACTGAAGCTTTCTTT. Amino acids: CASSLATQQVSTEAFF.

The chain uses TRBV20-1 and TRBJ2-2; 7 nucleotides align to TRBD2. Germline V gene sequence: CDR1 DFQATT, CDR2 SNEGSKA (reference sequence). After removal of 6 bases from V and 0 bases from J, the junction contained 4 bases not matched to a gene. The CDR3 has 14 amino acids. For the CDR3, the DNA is TGCAGTGCGAAAAGCGGGGCGAACACCGGGGAGCTGTTTTTT. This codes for CSAKSGANTGELFF.

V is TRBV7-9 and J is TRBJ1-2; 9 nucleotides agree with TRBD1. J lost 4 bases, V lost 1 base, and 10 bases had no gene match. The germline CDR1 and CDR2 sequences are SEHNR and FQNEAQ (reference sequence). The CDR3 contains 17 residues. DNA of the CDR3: TGTGCCAGCAGCTTAGTCCCGGGGACAGGGAATATCTATGGCTACACCTTC. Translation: CASSLVPGTGNIYGYTF.

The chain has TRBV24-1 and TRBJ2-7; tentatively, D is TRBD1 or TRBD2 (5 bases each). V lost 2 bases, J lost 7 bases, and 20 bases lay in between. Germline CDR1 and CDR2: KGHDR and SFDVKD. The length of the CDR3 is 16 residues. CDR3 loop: CATSDSGTAPRGEQYF. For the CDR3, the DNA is TGTGCCACCAGTGATTCCGGGACCGCCCCCCGAGGGGAGCAGTACTTC.

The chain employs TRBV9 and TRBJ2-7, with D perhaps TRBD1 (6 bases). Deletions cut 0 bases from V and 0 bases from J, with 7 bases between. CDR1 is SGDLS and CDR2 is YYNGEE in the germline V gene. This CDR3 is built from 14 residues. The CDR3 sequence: CASSVGDTSYEQYF. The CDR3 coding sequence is TGTGCCAGCAGCGTAGGGGACACCTCCTACGAGCAGTACTTC.

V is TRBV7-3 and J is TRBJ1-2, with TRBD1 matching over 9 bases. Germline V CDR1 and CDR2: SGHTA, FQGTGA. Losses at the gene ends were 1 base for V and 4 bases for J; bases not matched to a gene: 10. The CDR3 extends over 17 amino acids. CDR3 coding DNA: TGTGCCAGCAGCTTAAGCGGTACAGGGGGCAATACCTATGGCTACACCTTC. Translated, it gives CASSLSGTGGNTYGYTF.

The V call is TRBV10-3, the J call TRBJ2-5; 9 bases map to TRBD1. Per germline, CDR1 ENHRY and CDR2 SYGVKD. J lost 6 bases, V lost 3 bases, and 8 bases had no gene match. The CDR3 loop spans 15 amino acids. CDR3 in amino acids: CAISDGGTGTKTQYF. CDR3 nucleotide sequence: TGTGCCATCAGTGATGGGGGGACAGGGACGAAGACCCAGTACTTC.